The present T cell receptor beta chain was sequenced within a study of low-dose radiotherapy and immunotherapy resistance in tumors. cDNA synthesis used a TRAV/TRBV-specific primer set for both chains. TCR amplification involved about 19 PCR cycles with a constant-region primer and V-primer adapter. In TCRdb, the reads were re-called with MiXCR into one record per CDR3 protein. This repertoire shows some 7,100 distinct CDR3 sequences, 53% found once; its top ten account for about an eighth. The trim removed 5 bases at V and 4 bases at J, leaving 5 bases unmatched. Germline values: CDR1 LNHDA, CDR2 SQIVND (reference sequence). The CDR3 is 15 amino acids.

This chain joins TRBV19 and TRBJ2-2; 9 bases map to TRBD1. The receptor's source is a human donor with advanced metastatic prostate, ovarian, gallbladder or colorectal cancer (not recorded which). This table probably holds off-target reads from a library built for another chain. CDR3 bases: TGTGCCAGTAGTGTCGGACAGGGGTCCACCGGGGAGCTGTTTTTT. Its protein is CASSVGQGSTGELFF.